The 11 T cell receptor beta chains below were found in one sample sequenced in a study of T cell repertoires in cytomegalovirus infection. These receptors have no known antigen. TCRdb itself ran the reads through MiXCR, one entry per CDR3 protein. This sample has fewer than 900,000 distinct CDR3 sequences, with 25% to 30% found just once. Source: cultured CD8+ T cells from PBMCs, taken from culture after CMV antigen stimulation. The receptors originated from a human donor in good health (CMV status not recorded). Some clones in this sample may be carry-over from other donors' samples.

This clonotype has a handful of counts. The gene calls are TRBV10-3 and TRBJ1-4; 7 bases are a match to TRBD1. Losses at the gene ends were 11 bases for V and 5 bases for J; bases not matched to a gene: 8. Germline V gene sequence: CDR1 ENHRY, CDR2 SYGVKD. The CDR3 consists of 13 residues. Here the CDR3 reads CASRDSKNEKLFF. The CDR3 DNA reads TGTGCCTCACGGGACAGCAAGAATGAAAAACTGTTTTTT.

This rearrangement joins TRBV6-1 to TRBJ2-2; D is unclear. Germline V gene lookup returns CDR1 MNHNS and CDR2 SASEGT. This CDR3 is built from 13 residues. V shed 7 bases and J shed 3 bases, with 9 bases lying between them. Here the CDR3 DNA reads TGTGCCAGCATGATGGGGTACACCGGGGAGCTGTTTTTT. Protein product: CASMMGYTGELFF.

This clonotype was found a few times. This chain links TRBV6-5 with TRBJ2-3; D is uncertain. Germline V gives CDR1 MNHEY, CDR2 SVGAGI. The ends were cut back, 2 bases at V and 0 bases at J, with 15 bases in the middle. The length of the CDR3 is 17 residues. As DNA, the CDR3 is TGTGCCAGCAGTTACCTCCGTCGAGCGCCGAGCACAGATACGCAGTATTTT. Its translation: CASSYLRRAPSTDTQYF.

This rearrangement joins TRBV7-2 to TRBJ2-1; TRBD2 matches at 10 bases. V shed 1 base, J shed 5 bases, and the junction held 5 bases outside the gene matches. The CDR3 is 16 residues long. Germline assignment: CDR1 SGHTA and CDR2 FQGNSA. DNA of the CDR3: TGTGCCAGCAGCTTAGGAAGCGGGGGGGGTAACAATGAGCAGTTCTTC. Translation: CASSLGSGGGNNEQFF.

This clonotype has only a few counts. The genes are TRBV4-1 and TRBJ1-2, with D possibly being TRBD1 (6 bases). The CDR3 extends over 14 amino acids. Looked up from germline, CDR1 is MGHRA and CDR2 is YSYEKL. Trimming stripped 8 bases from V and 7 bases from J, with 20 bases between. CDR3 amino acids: CASARQVGESGYTF. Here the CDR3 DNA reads TGCGCCAGCGCCCGACAGGTTGGGGAAAGTGGCTACACCTTC.

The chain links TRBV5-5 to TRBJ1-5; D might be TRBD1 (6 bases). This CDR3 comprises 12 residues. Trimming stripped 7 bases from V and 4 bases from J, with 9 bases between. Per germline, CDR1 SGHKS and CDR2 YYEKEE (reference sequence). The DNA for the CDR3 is TGTGCCAGCCATACAGGGAATCAGCCCCAGCATTTT. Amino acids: CASHTGNQPQHF.

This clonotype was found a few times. For the CDR3, the DNA is TGTGCCAGCAGTGACGGGGGGTTTCAGCCCCAGCATTTT. Translating it yields CASSDGGFQPQHF. The chain recombines TRBV6-1 with TRBJ1-5; tentative D call: TRBD1 (5 bases). Germline CDR1 and CDR2: MNHNS and SASEGT. V dropped 3 bases and J dropped 6 bases, with 9 bases sitting between them. The CDR3 is 13 residues long.

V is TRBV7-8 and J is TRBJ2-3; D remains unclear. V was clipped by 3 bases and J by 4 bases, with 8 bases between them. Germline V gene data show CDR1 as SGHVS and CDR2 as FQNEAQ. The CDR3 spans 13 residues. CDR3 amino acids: CASSLSMSDTQYF. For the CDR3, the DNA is TGTGCCAGCAGCTTGTCCATGTCAGATACGCAGTATTTT.

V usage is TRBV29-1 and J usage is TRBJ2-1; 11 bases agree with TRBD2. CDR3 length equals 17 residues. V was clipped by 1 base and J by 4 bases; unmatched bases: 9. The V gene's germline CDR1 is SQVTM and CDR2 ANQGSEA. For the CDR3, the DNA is TGCAGCGTTGAAGGCGCTAGCGGGGGGTCTCGATACAATGAGCAGTTCTTC. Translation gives CSVEGASGGSRYNEQFF.

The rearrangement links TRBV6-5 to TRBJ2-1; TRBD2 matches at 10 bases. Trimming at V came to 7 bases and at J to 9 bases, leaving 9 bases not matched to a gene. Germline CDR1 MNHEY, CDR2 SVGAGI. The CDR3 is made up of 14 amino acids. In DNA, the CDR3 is TGTGCCAGCAATCAAGCGGGGGGGTTAAGTGAGCAGTTCTTC. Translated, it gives CASNQAGGLSEQFF.

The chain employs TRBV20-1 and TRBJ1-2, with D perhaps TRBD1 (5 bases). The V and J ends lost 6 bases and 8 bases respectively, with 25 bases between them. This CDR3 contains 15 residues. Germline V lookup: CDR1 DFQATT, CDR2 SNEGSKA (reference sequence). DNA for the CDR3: TGCAGTGCCCCCAGATTCGGGACCGCGAAAAAAGGCTACACCTTC. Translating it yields CSAPRFGTAKKGYTF.